A single sample is the source of the 27 T cell receptor beta chains below, sequenced in a study of PD-L1 blockade in urothelial cancer (dated by TCRdb to 2016 to 2017). The protocol used for the library was the immunoSEQ multiplex PCR assay. Sourced from immuneACCESS, this table was stored by TCRdb with only in-frame sequences that have V and J called. A share of the clones is absent; for the studies checked, an unresolved V gene accounts for under half, and the remainder has no known explanation. The sample table records 12,000 to 15,000 clones; 88% of these occur just once. The top ten constitute 13% to 15% of the sample. Specimen: PBMCs, collected around atezolizumab (anti-PD-L1) treatment. The receptors derive from a man between 65 and 85 years old with urothelial cancer.

The rearrangement joins TRBV2 to TRBJ2-7; 7 positions agree with TRBD1. After removal of 2 bases from V and 6 bases from J, the junction contained 4 bases not matched to a gene. In germline, CDR1 is SNHLY, CDR2 FYNNEI. The CDR3 extends over 13 amino acids. The CDR3 bases are TGTGCCAGCAGTGAAAAGGGGGCGCGCGAGCAGTACTTC. Translated: CASSEKGAREQYF.

The V call is TRBV4-1, the J call TRBJ1-2; D is ambiguous. Germline loops: CDR1 MGHRA, CDR2 YSYEKL. Trimming stripped 0 bases from V and 4 bases from J, with 18 bases between. The CDR3 length is 17 residues. For the CDR3, the DNA is TGCGCCAGCAGCCAAGAGATTTCTTTACGGAGATCCTATGGCTACACCTTC. As protein: CASSQEISLRRSYGYTF.

The chain recombines TRBV7-9 with TRBJ2-7, with a tentative D call TRBD2 (5 bases). V was cut by 2 bases and J by 3 bases, with 8 bases left in between. The CDR3 has 13 amino acids. Germline V gene data show CDR1 as SEHNR and CDR2 as FQNEAQ (reference sequence). The DNA for the CDR3 is TGTGCCAGCAGCTTACACGGGGACTACGAGCAGTACTTC. It translates to CASSLHGDYEQYF.

This clone was detected once. The rearrangement uses TRBV18 and TRBJ2-7; D is undetermined. Germline V lookup: CDR1 KGHSH, CDR2 LQKENI. Deletions cut 1 base from V and 2 bases from J, with 9 bases between. This CDR3 is built from 14 residues. CDR3 protein: CASSPRQVPYEQYF. The CDR3 DNA reads TGTGCCAGCTCACCACGCCAGGTCCCCTACGAGCAGTACTTC.

V usage is TRBV4-1 and J usage is TRBJ2-5, with 7 bases aligning to TRBD1. The assigned J gene may be wrong: the sequence end matches TRBJ2-7 better. Germline assignment: CDR1 MGHRA and CDR2 YSYEKL. The CDR3 runs to 13 residues. This chain's CDR3 is CASSPDRTYEQYF. The CDR3 DNA follows: TGCGCCAGCAGTCCGGACAGGACCTACGAGCAGTACTTC.

This clone showed up just once. The chain joins TRBV6-6 to TRBJ1-2; D remains ambiguous. V was pared by 4 bases and J by 8 bases, with 14 bases between. CDR1 and CDR2 from the germline V gene are MNHNY and SVGAGI (reference sequence). The CDR3 is made up of 13 amino acids. The CDR3 loop reads CASSSPSGPGYTF. The CDR3 DNA sequence: TGTGCCAGCAGTTCCCCCAGTGGCCCGGGCTACACCTTC.

This chain joins TRBV5-1 and TRBJ1-6, with D maybe TRBD1 (6 bases). Germline CDR1 reads SGHRS; CDR2 reads YFSETQ. This CDR3 has 14 residues. Trimming took 0 bases from V and 10 from J, leaving 11 bases between them. In DNA, the CDR3 is TGCGCCAGCAGCTTGGGGGGGGGCGAATCACCCCTCCACTTT. Protein sequence: CASSLGGGESPLHF.

The chain uses TRBV10-2 and TRBJ2-3; D not resolved. Trimming cost V 9 bases and J 5 bases, with 6 bases left between them. The CDR3 spans 10 residues. From germline, CDR1 is WSHSY and CDR2 SAAADI. The DNA for the CDR3 is TGCGCCAGTTTGCGAGATACGCAGTATTTT. This encodes CASLRDTQYF.

This clone showed up just a few times. The chain recombines TRBV14 with TRBJ1-4; 9 bases fit TRBD1. The CDR3 length is 18 residues. Looked up from germline, CDR1 is SGHDN and CDR2 is FVKESK. V lost 1 base to trimming and J lost 7 bases; unmatched junction nucleotides: 13. The CDR3 bases are TGTGCCAGCAGCCAAGGAGGGCCTTGGACAGGGGAAATTGAAAAACTGTTTTTT. Its translation: CASSQGGPWTGEIEKLFF.

The V gene is TRBV18, the J gene TRBJ2-5, with TRBD2 identical over 8 bases. Per the germline V gene, CDR1 is KGHSH and CDR2 is LQKENI. J was trimmed by 5 bases and V by 3 bases; bases with no gene match: 11. The CDR3 is 16 residues long. The CDR3 loop reads CASSPRGTREWETQYF. The CDR3 DNA follows: TGTGCCAGCTCACCTCGAGGGACTAGGGAGTGGGAGACCCAGTACTTC.

The rearrangement links TRBV9 to TRBJ2-1; 8 bases agree with TRBD2. CDR3 length: 16 residues. CDR1 and CDR2 from the germline V gene are SGDLS and YYNGEE. The V gene end was trimmed by 0 bases and the J gene end by 6 bases; junction bases not matched to a gene: 8. The CDR3 DNA follows: TGTGCCAGCAGCGTAGTGGGAGGGCGGGGGGCCAATGAGCAGTTCTTC. This translates into CASSVVGGRGANEQFF. Full variable domain (remainder filled in from reference TRBV9 and TRBJ2-1): DSGVTQTPKHLITATGQRVTLRCSPRSGDLSVYWYQQSLDQGLQFLIQYYNGEERAKGNILERFSAQQFPDLHSELNLSSLELGDSALYFCASSVVGGRGANEQFFGPGTRLTVL.

The gene calls are TRBV28 and TRBJ2-7; D may be TRBD2 (7 bases). The CDR3 totals 14 residues. V shed 7 bases and J shed 3 bases, with 16 bases lying between them. CDR1 and CDR2 from the germline V gene are MDHEN and SYDVKM. CDR3: CASTVSGGDYEQYF. The CDR3 DNA reads as TGTGCCAGCACGGTATCGGGGGGCGACTACGAGCAGTACTTC.

The gene calls are TRBV6-1 and TRBJ2-6; D may be TRBD1 (6 bases). CDR1 is MNHNS, CDR2 SASEGT, per germline. V was shortened by 6 bases and J by 4 bases, with 13 bases between the two germline ends. The CDR3 runs to 15 residues. The CDR3 DNA sequence: TGTGCCAGCAGCCGGACAGTGTACGGGGCCAACGTCCTGACTTTC. Its translation: CASSRTVYGANVLTF.

V and J are TRBV18 and TRBJ1-5, with a possible D match to TRBD1 (5 bases). CDR3 length equals 13 residues. From germline, CDR1 is KGHSH and CDR2 LQKENI. The V end lost 6 bases, the J end lost 4 bases, and 10 bases lay between the germline ends. CDR3 sequence reads: CASSVQENQPQHF. The CDR3 DNA is TGTGCCAGCTCGGTACAGGAGAATCAGCCCCAGCATTTT.

Only a few counts were recorded for this clone. The V gene is TRBV27, the J gene TRBJ2-7, with 10 positions matching TRBD2. Unmatched junction bases numbered 13, after V lost 6 bases and J lost 5 bases. From germline, CDR1 is MNHEY and CDR2 SMNVEV (reference sequence). The CDR3 is 16 residues long. CDR3 DNA: TGTGCCAGCAGCTCCGGCCGACTAGCGGGTTCTAACGAGCAGTACTTC. Its protein is CASSSGRLAGSNEQYF.

This chain connects TRBV5-5 to TRBJ2-7; TRBD1 matches at 11 bases. V was pared by 4 bases and J by 5 bases, with 5 bases of the junction left unmatched. The CDR3 length is 14 residues. Germline CDR1 reads SGHKS; CDR2 reads YYEKEE (reference sequence). The CDR3 DNA is TGTGCCAGCAGCAAGGGACAGGGGGGCAACGAGCAGTACTTC. Its translation is CASSKGQGGNEQYF. The full variable domain, with the rest looked up from reference TRBV5-5 and TRBJ2-7, is DAGVTQSPTHLIKTRGQQVTLRCSPISGHKSVSWYQQVLGQGPQFIFQYYEKEERGRGNFPDRFSARQFPNYSSELNVNALLLGDSALYLCASSKGQGGNEQYFGPGTRLTVT.

In DNA, the CDR3 is TGCGCCAGCAGCTTGGCCACAGGGACGAATTCACCCCTCCACTTT. Amino acids: CASSLATGTNSPLHF. The chain employs TRBV5-1 and TRBJ1-6; possibly TRBD1 for D (6 bases). CDR1 and CDR2 from the germline V gene are SGHRS and YFSETQ. This CDR3 region has 15 residues. The V gene lost 0 bases and the J gene lost 7 bases, with 11 bases spanning the gap.

The rearrangement joins TRBV10-2 to TRBJ1-1; TRBD1 agrees at 9 bases. J gave up 2 bases and V 8 bases, and 9 bases lay outside the gene matches. Germline V lookup: CDR1 WSHSY, CDR2 SAAADI. The CDR3 has 15 residues. The CDR3 spells CASFGTGSSNTEAFF. The CDR3 region has the DNA TGCGCCAGCTTTGGGACAGGGAGTAGTAACACTGAAGCTTTCTTT.

The chain uses TRBV18 and TRBJ1-5; no firm D call. This CDR3 has 14 residues. The germline V gene encodes CDR1 KGHSH and CDR2 LQKENI. With 3 bases removed from V and 9 bases from J, the gap between germline ends came to 15 bases. CDR3 DNA: TGTGCCAGCTCACCGTTCGGGATCGAGCGGCCCCAGCATTTT. It is translated as CASSPFGIERPQHF.

This clone was found once. This chain links TRBV6-5 with TRBJ2-7; D is perhaps TRBD1 (6 bases). This CDR3 spans 14 amino acids. Germline assignment: CDR1 MNHEY and CDR2 SVGAGI. The V end was cut by 4 bases, the J end by 2 bases, with 12 bases between. The CDR3 nucleotides are TGTGCCAGCAGTTCCCCGAACAGGGCCTACGAGCAGTACTTC. Its protein is CASSSPNRAYEQYF.

A single count supports this clone. The chain joins TRBV7-6 to TRBJ2-1; D is undetermined. The ends were cut back, 3 bases at V and 0 bases at J, with 9 bases in the middle. Germline V lookup: CDR1 SGHVS, CDR2 FNYEAQ. The CDR3 covers 15 residues. This CDR3 is CASSFDPLSYNEQFF. CDR3 DNA sequence: TGTGCCAGCAGCTTCGATCCACTCTCCTACAATGAGCAGTTCTTC.

This clone was counted a single time. CDR3 DNA: TGTGCCAGTAGTCCGAGCGGAAATCAGCCCCAGCATTTT. Its translation is CASSPSGNQPQHF. V and J are TRBV19 and TRBJ1-5; D uncertain. The ends were cut back, 5 bases at V and 4 bases at J, with 9 bases in the middle. In germline, CDR1 is LNHDA, CDR2 SQIVND (reference sequence). The CDR3 totals 13 residues.

The rearrangement uses TRBV15 and TRBJ1-3; D unresolved. CDR3 length equals 19 residues. Germline values: CDR1 LNHNV, CDR2 YYDKDF (reference sequence). Trimming pared 0 bases from V and 0 bases from J, leaving 18 bases between. DNA of the CDR3: TGTGCCACCAGCAGAGATCCGTGGCAAGAAATCTTCTCTGGAAACACCATATATTTT. Protein product: CATSRDPWQEIFSGNTIYF.

This clone appeared a single time. CDR3 sequence: CASSPGTGGSADTQYF. CDR3 in DNA: TGCGCCAGCAGCCCGGGGACAGGGGGTTCGGCAGATACGCAGTATTTT. The chain employs TRBV5-1 and TRBJ2-3, with 11 bases fitting TRBD1. CDR1 is SGHRS and CDR2 is YFSETQ in the germline V gene. The J segment lost 4 bases and the V segment lost 4 bases, leaving 8 bases of the junction unmatched. The CDR3 is 16 amino acids.

J is TRBJ1-4 and V is TRBV7-7, with TRBD1 identical over 10 bases. Trimming cost V 5 bases and J 7 bases; bases outside gene matches: 10. This CDR3 is 16 amino acids long. Looked up from germline, CDR1 is SSHAT and CDR2 is FNYEAQ (reference sequence). CDR3 coding DNA: TGTGCCAGCAGCCCAGCCCCCGGGACAGGGGTTGAAAAACTGTTTTTT. Its translation: CASSPAPGTGVEKLFF.

The gene calls are TRBV6-1 and TRBJ2-7; possible D gene TRBD1, 6 bases. V lost 3 bases and J lost 3, with 12 bases in between. Germline CDR1 and CDR2: MNHNS and SASEGT. This CDR3 has 14 residues. CDR3 residues: CASSDDTGFYEQYF. The CDR3 DNA is TGTGCCAGCAGTGATGATACAGGGTTCTACGAGCAGTACTTC.

The V call is TRBV7-9, the J call TRBJ2-3, with a possible D match to TRBD2 (6 bases). V lost 5 bases, J lost 4 bases, and 16 bases lay in between. Germline V gene data show CDR1 as SEHNR and CDR2 as FQNEAQ (reference sequence). The CDR3 loop spans 15 amino acids. CDR3 in amino acids: CASSNYMGLPDTQYF. CDR3 bases: TGTGCCAGCAGCAACTACATGGGACTTCCAGATACGCAGTATTTT.